This is a list of T cell receptor beta chains from one sample in a study of spatial heterogeneity in lung cancer. TCRdb re-called the 5' RACE reads with MiXCR, one entry per CDR3 protein. The sample holds 5,000 to 6,000 distinct CDR3 sequences, roughly 8% seen once. The starting material was lung tumor tissue, obtained at surgery. The source is a female donor with early-stage non-small cell lung cancer. Each CDR3 is given with its conserved first and last residue. D genes are given only for firm matches. Clone size is shown for a subset of rows, as once, few, many or a class of expanded clone.

CDR3 protein: CASSSRDRADFF
CDR3 DNA: TGTGCCAGCAGTTCAAGGGACAGGGCGGATTTCTTT
D gene: TRBD1
J gene: TRBJ1-1
clone size: many
V gene: TRBV12-3/TRBV12-4

CDR3 protein: CASSWSGGTDTQYF
CDR3 DNA: TGCGCCAGCAGCTGGAGCGGTGGCACAGATACGCAGTATTTT
D gene: -
J gene: TRBJ2-3
clone size: many
V gene: TRBV5-1

CDR3 protein: CSARRLASQETQYF
CDR3 DNA: TGCAGTGCTAGAAGGCTAGCGAGTCAAGAGACCCAGTACTTC
D gene: -
J gene: TRBJ2-5
clone size: medium-sized
V gene: TRBV20-1

CDR3 protein: CASSPLGQENEKLFF
CDR3 DNA: TGTGCCAGCAGTCCGCTGGGACAGGAGAATGAAAAACTGTTTTTT
D gene: TRBD1
J gene: TRBJ1-4
clone size: medium-sized
V gene: TRBV25-1

CDR3 protein: CSVFPRRMDTEAFF
CDR3 DNA: TGCAGCGTTTTTCCTCGCCGGATGGACACTGAAGCTTTCTTT
D gene: -
J gene: TRBJ1-1
clone size: many
V gene: TRBV29-1

CDR3 protein: CASSLDAGETQYF
CDR3 DNA: TGCGCCAGCAGCTTGGATGCTGGAGAGACCCAGTACTTC
D gene: -
J gene: TRBJ2-5
clone size: many
V gene: TRBV5-1

CDR3 protein: CASTLPTGRASPLHF
CDR3 DNA: TGTGCCAGCACCCTGCCAACAGGGCGAGCTTCACCCCTCCACTTT
D gene: -
J gene: TRBJ1-6
clone size: many
V gene: TRBV6-2/TRBV6-3

CDR3 protein: CASSFGGSKNIQYF
CDR3 DNA: TGTGCCAGCAGCTTCGGGGGATCCAAAAACATTCAGTACTTC
D gene: -
J gene: TRBJ2-4
clone size: medium-sized
V gene: TRBV7-9

CDR3 protein: CATSEEASSGSDIQYF
CDR3 DNA: TGTGCCACCAGTGAGGAAGCCTCAAGCGGGAGTGACATTCAGTACTTC
D gene: TRBD2
J gene: TRBJ2-4
clone size: many
V gene: TRBV24-1

CDR3 protein: CAISVGSASSYNSPLHF
CDR3 DNA: TGTGCCATCAGTGTCGGGAGCGCCAGCTCCTATAATTCACCCCTCCACTTT
D gene: -
J gene: TRBJ1-6
clone size: few
V gene: TRBV10-3

CDR3 protein: CATSDLLRETQYF
CDR3 DNA: TGTGCCACCAGTGATTTGCTCCGAGAGACCCAGTACTTC
D gene: -
J gene: TRBJ2-5
clone size: medium-sized
V gene: TRBV24-1

CDR3 protein: CAIRNEGRIYGYTF
CDR3 DNA: TGTGCCATCCGGAACGAAGGACGGATCTATGGCTACACCTTC
D gene: -
J gene: TRBJ1-2
clone size: many
V gene: TRBV10-3

CDR3 protein: CASSLWPSVPSYNEQFF
CDR3 DNA: TGTGCCAGCAGTTTATGGCCTAGCGTTCCCTCCTACAATGAGCAGTTCTTC
D gene: -
J gene: TRBJ2-1
clone size: medium-sized
V gene: TRBV28

CDR3 protein: CASSLWQGEQFF
CDR3 DNA: TGCGCCAGCAGCTTGTGGCAGGGGGAGCAGTTCTTC
D gene: -
J gene: TRBJ2-1
clone size: medium-sized
V gene: TRBV5-1

CDR3 protein: CASSRREGDTQYF
CDR3 DNA: TGTGCCAGCAGCCGTCGGGAGGGGGATACGCAGTATTTT
D gene: TRBD2
J gene: TRBJ2-3
clone size: many
V gene: TRBV7-3

CDR3 protein: CASSSGLAGLQTQYF
CDR3 DNA: TGTGCCAGCAGCTCCGGACTAGCGGGCCTCCAGACGCAGTATTTT
D gene: TRBD2
J gene: TRBJ2-3
clone size: medium-sized
V gene: TRBV7-3

CDR3 protein: CASSPEAEKLFF
CDR3 DNA: TGCGCCAGCAGCCCCGAGGCGGAAAAACTGTTTTTT
D gene: -
J gene: TRBJ1-4
clone size: medium-sized
V gene: TRBV5-1

CDR3 protein: CSARGDSEAKNIQYF
CDR3 DNA: TGCAGTGCAAGAGGGGATTCTGAGGCCAAAAACATTCAGTACTTC
D gene: -
J gene: TRBJ2-4
clone size: many
V gene: TRBV20-1

CDR3 protein: CASSLAGQLLDQPQHF
CDR3 DNA: TGTGCCAGCAGTTTAGCGGGACAGCTCCTGGATCAGCCCCAGCATTTT
D gene: TRBD1
J gene: TRBJ1-5
clone size: few
V gene: TRBV28

CDR3 protein: CASSLGQAQPQHF
CDR3 DNA: TGTGCCAGCAGCTTAGGTCAGGCCCAGCCCCAGCATTTT
D gene: -
J gene: TRBJ1-5
clone size: medium-sized
V gene: TRBV11-2

CDR3 protein: CASSLRSSGGSKETQYF
CDR3 DNA: TGTGCCAGCAGCCTAAGGTCTAGCGGGGGGTCAAAAGAGACCCAGTACTTC
D gene: TRBD2
J gene: TRBJ2-5
clone size: medium-sized
V gene: TRBV7-2

CDR3 protein: CASSRGRPGNTIYF
CDR3 DNA: TGTGCCAGTAGCAGGGGGCGGCCTGGAAACACCATATATTTT
D gene: TRBD1
J gene: TRBJ1-3
clone size: medium-sized
V gene: TRBV27

CDR3 protein: CASSWTSGGVDTQYF
CDR3 DNA: TGTGCCAGCAGTTGGACTAGCGGGGGGGTAGATACGCAGTATTTT
D gene: TRBD2
J gene: TRBJ2-3
clone size: many
V gene: TRBV12-3/TRBV12-4

CDR3 protein: CASSLSGTPSYEQYF
CDR3 DNA: TGTGCCAGCAGTCTCTCGGGGACTCCCTCCTACGAGCAGTACTTC
D gene: -
J gene: TRBJ2-7
clone size: many
V gene: TRBV6-2/TRBV6-3

CDR3 protein: CASSITGNTGELFF
CDR3 DNA: TGTGCCAGCAGTATTACTGGGAACACCGGGGAGCTGTTTTTT
D gene: -
J gene: TRBJ2-2
clone size: many
V gene: TRBV2

CDR3 protein: CASSEVLVNTEAFF
CDR3 DNA: TGTGCCAGCAGTGAGGTTTTAGTGAACACTGAAGCTTTCTTT
D gene: -
J gene: TRBJ1-1
clone size: -
V gene: TRBV2

CDR3 protein: CASSWGGEAFF
CDR3 DNA: TGTGCCAGCAGCTGGGGTGGTGAAGCTTTCTTT
D gene: -
J gene: TRBJ1-1
clone size: many
V gene: TRBV11-3

CDR3 protein: CASSSGLAGVGEQYF
CDR3 DNA: TGTGCCAGCAGCTCAGGACTAGCGGGAGTGGGGGAGCAGTACTTC
D gene: TRBD2
J gene: TRBJ2-7
clone size: few
V gene: TRBV7-2

CDR3 protein: CASSQEGIGLAGEETDTQYF
CDR3 DNA: TGCGCCAGCAGCCAAGAGGGGATTGGACTAGCGGGAGAGGAGACAGATACGCAGTATTTT
D gene: TRBD2
J gene: TRBJ2-3
clone size: many
V gene: TRBV4-1

CDR3 protein: CASSGALTGTPRKPVF
CDR3 DNA: TGTGCCAGCAGTGGAGCCTTAACCGGGACACCCCGAAAACCGGTCTTT
D gene: -
J gene: TRBJ1-1
clone size: many
V gene: TRBV6-1

CDR3 protein: CASSDGMNTEAFF
CDR3 DNA: TGCGCCAGCAGTGACGGAATGAACACTGAAGCTTTCTTT
D gene: -
J gene: TRBJ1-1
clone size: medium-sized
V gene: TRBV10-1

CDR3 protein: CATSLPGVGNIQYF
CDR3 DNA: TGTGCCACCAGTCTCCCGGGGGTGGGAAACATTCAGTACTTC
D gene: -
J gene: TRBJ2-4
clone size: many
V gene: TRBV15

CDR3 protein: CASSPDRAYEQYF
CDR3 DNA: TGTGCCAGCAGCCCGGACAGGGCCTACGAGCAGTACTTC
D gene: TRBD1
J gene: TRBJ2-7
clone size: many
V gene: TRBV5-6

CDR3 protein: CSVPNPSSSYNEQFF
CDR3 DNA: TGCAGTGTACCGAACCCCTCAAGCTCCTACAATGAGCAGTTCTTC
D gene: -
J gene: TRBJ2-1
clone size: few
V gene: TRBV20-1

CDR3 protein: CASSLETRNTEAFF
CDR3 DNA: TGCGCCAGCAGCTTGGAGACCCGGAACACTGAAGCTTTCTTT
D gene: -
J gene: TRBJ1-1
clone size: many
V gene: TRBV5-1

CDR3 protein: CASSLAGVSYNEQFF
CDR3 DNA: TGCGCCAGCAGTTTAGCCGGGGTAAGCTACAATGAGCAGTTCTTC
D gene: -
J gene: TRBJ2-1
clone size: medium-sized
V gene: TRBV5-1

CDR3 protein: CASATSGDEQFF
CDR3 DNA: TGTGCCAGCGCAACGTCGGGAGATGAGCAGTTCTTC
D gene: -
J gene: TRBJ2-1
clone size: medium-sized
V gene: TRBV11-3

CDR3 protein: CASSRGNTDTQYF
CDR3 DNA: TGTGCCAGCAGCCGGGGCAACACAGATACGCAGTATTTT
D gene: -
J gene: TRBJ2-3
clone size: many
V gene: TRBV4-2

CDR3 protein: CASSSVRGWTEAFF
CDR3 DNA: TGTGCCAGCAGCTCCGTGCGGGGATGGACTGAAGCTTTCTTT
D gene: -
J gene: TRBJ1-1
clone size: -
V gene: TRBV11-2

CDR3 protein: CASSRPWGWDSQETQYF
CDR3 DNA: TGTGCCAGCAGCCGGCCGTGGGGGTGGGATAGCCAAGAGACCCAGTACTTC
D gene: -
J gene: TRBJ2-5
clone size: medium-sized
V gene: TRBV12-3/TRBV12-4

CDR3 protein: CASSPLLLATDTQYF
CDR3 DNA: TGTGCCAGCTCACCACTCCTATTAGCCACAGATACGCAGTATTTT
D gene: -
J gene: TRBJ2-3
clone size: many
V gene: TRBV18

CDR3 protein: CASSVDREANTEAFF
CDR3 DNA: TGCGCCAGCAGCGTAGACAGGGAGGCCAACACTGAAGCTTTCTTT
D gene: TRBD1
J gene: TRBJ1-1
clone size: medium-sized
V gene: TRBV5-1